The 26 T cell receptor beta chains reported below all come from one sample, sequenced in a study of T cells in women clearing cervical HPV infection. TCRdb keeps only in-frame clones here, not all; method: immunoSEQ multiplex PCR. In total, the table holds about 30,000 clones. The sequencing sample was made of blood buffy coat. The source of these receptors is a woman between 18 and 70 years old with a cervical HPV16 infection that either progressed to CIN3+ or cleared (not recorded which).

The CDR3 DNA, read in part, is TGCGCCAGCAGCTTGGAGAGCGGTAGCTCTGGAAACACC. Its protein product is CASSLESGSSGNT. The entire CDR3 is CASSLESGSSGNTIYF. V usage is TRBV5-1 and J usage is TRBJ1-3; D is undetermined. The read stops 3 residues short of the end of the CDR3; the missing end is completed from the germline J gene. V lost 0 bases to trimming and J lost 0 bases, with 10 bases between them. CDR1 and CDR2 from the germline V gene are SGHRS and YFSETQ. The CDR3 contains 16 residues.

Details on this clone: From the germline J gene comes the end of the CDR3, since the read stops 3 residues before it. V is TRBV5-4 and J is TRBJ1-2, with unresolved D. V lost 1 base to trimming and J lost 2 bases, with 9 bases between them. Per the germline V gene, CDR1 is SGHNT and CDR2 is YYREEE (reference sequence). The CDR3 sequence is 14 residues long. CDR3 DNA, as far as it was read: TGTGCCAGCAGCTTGAGGCAGCGAAACTATGGC. Translated, it gives CASSLRQRNYG. In full, the CDR3 reads CASSLRQRNYGYTF.

Details on this clone: The sequence runs out 3 residues before the end of the CDR3; the remainder is reconstructed from the germline J gene. The gene calls are TRBV6-4 and TRBJ2-3; 10 bases match TRBD1. Germline V gene lookup returns CDR1 MRHNA and CDR2 SNTAGT. V was clipped by 5 bases and J by 6 bases; unmatched bases: 2. CDR3 size: 13 residues. CDR3 in amino acids: CASSRQGADTQYF. The covered CDR3 bases are TGTGCCAGCAGTAGACAGGGGGCCGATACG.

In the case of this clone: The CDR3 is cut off 3 residues early in the read; its end comes from the germline J gene. The chain joins TRBV7-2 to TRBJ2-1; 9 nucleotides agree with TRBD2. The CDR3 runs 14 residues. Germline loops: CDR1 SGHTA, CDR2 FQGNSA. V shed 3 bases, J shed 7 bases, and the junction held 4 bases outside the gene matches. This CDR3 is CASSFAGGLNEQFF. CDR3 bases read: TGTGCCAGCAGCTTCGCGGGGGGGCTGAATGAG.

Comment on this clone: The germline gene is not matched at one end of the junction; a read error may be the cause. The read finishes 3 residues shy of the CDR3 end, and the germline J gene is used to complete it. Within the sample, other DNA sequences also encode this same CDR3. This sequence joins TRBV5-1 and TRBJ1-5; 12 nucleotides line up with TRBD1. The CDR3 length is 15 residues. Germline V gene sequence: CDR1 SGHRS, CDR2 YFSETQ. The DNA read from the CDR3 is TGCGCCAGCAGTTTGGGACAGGGGGCAAATCAGCCC. Protein: CASSLGQGANQP. The whole CDR3 sequence reads CASSLGQGANQPQHF.

Note on this clone: The read is 3 residues too short to cover the CDR3 end, so that end is filled in from the germline J gene. This rearrangement joins TRBV10-3 to TRBJ2-3; D perhaps matches TRBD2 (7 bases). Trimming stripped 4 bases from V and 5 bases from J, with 19 bases between. The CDR3 length is 16 residues. The germline V gene has CDR1 ENHRY and CDR2 SYGVKD. The chain's CDR3 is CAISGGGASVGDTQYF. The CDR3 bases that were read are TGTGCCATCAGTGGTGGGGGGGCCTCAGTGGGAGATACG.

On this clone: The read ends 3 residues shy of where the CDR3 ends; the end is completed using the germline J gene. V usage is TRBV19 and J usage is TRBJ1-2, with D possibly being TRBD1 (6 bases). Trimming pared 8 bases from V and 4 bases from J, leaving 20 bases between. CDR3 size: 15 residues. CDR1 is LNHDA and CDR2 is SQIVND in the germline V gene (reference sequence). The CDR3 region is CASATTRQGTYGYTF. The CDR3 DNA, read in part, is TGTGCCAGTGCAACTACTAGGCAGGGGACCTATGGC. Complete variable domain (other parts from reference TRBV19 and TRBJ1-2): DGGITQSPKYLFRKEGQNVTLSCEQNLNHDAMYWYRQDPGQGLRLIYYSQIVNDFQKGDIAEGYSVSREKKESFPLTVTSAQKNPTAFYLCASATTRQGTYGYTFGSGTRLTVV.

About this clone itself: The read comes to an end 3 residues before the CDR3 does, leaving the germline J gene to fill in the end. This chain uses TRBV20-1 with TRBJ2-5, with TRBD2 matching over 12 bases. The germline V gene encodes CDR1 DFQATT and CDR2 SNEGSKA (reference sequence). The CDR3 consists of 14 residues. The junction had 4 bases not matched to a gene; V was cut back by 5 bases and J by 3 bases. The CDR3 spells CSASSGGAEETQYF. The CDR3 bases that were read are TGCAGTGCTTCTAGCGGGGGGGCCGAAGAGACC.

Comment on this clone: The read ends 3 residues before the CDR3 terminus; that terminus is restored from the germline J gene. Other DNA sequences in this sample translate to the same CDR3. The chain carries TRBV20-1 and TRBJ1-1; a possible D gene is TRBD1 (5 bases). CDR1 DFQATT and CDR2 SNEGSKA come from the germline V gene (reference sequence). The CDR3 has 13 residues. Trimming took 0 bases from V and 3 from J, leaving 8 bases between them. The CDR3 spells CSARDTGDTEAFF. The covered CDR3 bases are TGCAGTGCTAGAGATACAGGAGACACTGAA.

The covered CDR3 bases are TGCAGTGCCCCCGCCCGAGGCGGGGACACTGAA. Protein product: CSAPARGGDTE. The whole CDR3 protein is CSAPARGGDTEAFF. This chain links TRBV20-1 with TRBJ1-1; no definite D call. With the read ending 3 residues before the CDR3 end, the germline J gene is used to fill in that end. Between the trimmed V and J ends, which lost 6 bases and 3 bases, there was a span of 17 bases. Germline loops: CDR1 DFQATT, CDR2 SNEGSKA (reference sequence). This CDR3 contains 14 residues.

As regards this clone: A junction boundary mismatches the germline segment, possibly from a read error. The read finishes 3 residues shy of the CDR3 end, and the germline J gene is used to complete it. The same CDR3 is also encoded by other DNA sequences in this sample. J is TRBJ1-1 and V is TRBV20-1; 10 bases line up with TRBD1. Germline CDR1 is DFQATT and CDR2 is SNEGSKA (reference sequence). This CDR3 has 14 amino acids. The sequenced part of the CDR3 DNA is TGCAGCGCTACCGGGACAGGGGAAGGTTATGAA. Translated, it gives CSATGTGEGYE. The complete CDR3 sequence is CSATGTGEGYEAFF.

Turning to this clone: Sequencing ends 3 residues short of the CDR3 end; the germline J gene provides the rest. The J gene is TRBJ1-2, the V gene TRBV11-2; no clear D gene. Trimming pared 1 base from V and 3 bases from J, leaving 9 bases between. The length of the CDR3 is 14 residues. CDR1 is SGHAT and CDR2 is FQNNGV in the germline V gene. The sequenced part of the CDR3 DNA is TGTGCCAGCAGCTTAGGAGTCAGAGACTATGGC. This sequence encodes CASSLGVRDYG. The whole CDR3 reads CASSLGVRDYGYTF.

Notes on this clone: The DNA ends 3 residues before the CDR3 does, and the rest of the CDR3 is filled in from the germline J gene. The genes are TRBV18 and TRBJ2-3; 8 bases fit TRBD1. V lost 3 bases and J lost 3; bases outside the gene matches: 5. Germline V gives CDR1 KGHSH, CDR2 LQKENI. The CDR3 length is 15 residues. The DNA read from the CDR3 is TGTGCCAGCTCACCTCTTCAGGGGGCGACAGATACG. Amino acids: CASSPLQGATDT. From start to end, the CDR3 is CASSPLQGATDTQYF.

Incomplete CDR3 DNA: TGCGCCAGCAGCTCGGCCGTAGGGGCTAGTATCAACACC. Translating gives CASSSAVGASINT. The entire CDR3 protein is CASSSAVGASINTIYF. V gene TRBV5-1 combines with J gene TRBJ1-3; maybe TRBD1 (5 bases). The read ends 3 residues before the CDR3 terminus; that terminus is restored from the germline J gene. Between the trimmed V and J ends, which lost 3 bases and 7 bases, there was a span of 20 bases. The CDR3 consists of 16 residues. Germline CDR1 is SGHRS and CDR2 is YFSETQ.

With respect to this clone: Read data end 3 residues before the CDR3 end; the end is taken from the germline J gene. The rearrangement joins TRBV4-1 to TRBJ1-2; D may be TRBD1 (6 bases). The CDR3 is 14 residues long. The germline V and J ends were trimmed by 2 bases and 3 bases, with 10 bases remaining between them. Germline V gene data show CDR1 as MGHRA and CDR2 as YSYEKL. The CDR3 DNA, read in part, is TGCGCCAGCAGCCAATCACAGGGAGACTATGGC. Amino acids: CASSQSQGDYG. The full CDR3 sequence reads CASSQSQGDYGYTF.

To note about this clone: The read terminates 3 residues before the CDR3 end, so the remaining end is supplied by the germline J gene. The J gene is TRBJ2-6, the V gene TRBV19; D unclear. This CDR3 is built from 15 residues. CDR1 and CDR2 (germline): LNHDA, SQIVND (reference sequence). The germline V and J ends were trimmed by 7 bases and 1 base, with 11 bases remaining between them. The sequenced CDR3 bases are TGTGCCAGTACCAAACTCGATTCTGGGGCCAACGTC. The encoded protein is CASTKLDSGANV. The CDR3, in full, reads CASTKLDSGANVLTF.

Of note for this clone: The CDR3 goes on 3 residues after the read ends, and that part is filled in from the germline J gene. V is TRBV7-6 and J is TRBJ2-5; 13 positions match TRBD2. The CDR3 runs 16 residues. Germline-derived CDR1 and CDR2 are SGHVS and FNYEAQ. J lost 2 bases, V lost 3 bases, and 3 bases had no gene match. CDR3 DNA (partial): TGTGCCAGCAGCTTCCGGACTAGCGGGGGTCAAGAGACC. This gives the protein CASSFRTSGGQET. The CDR3 in its entirety is CASSFRTSGGQETQYF.

Of note for this clone: The read terminates 3 residues ahead of where the CDR3 ends, so the germline J gene completes it. The chain combines TRBV7-8 with TRBJ1-2; 7 positions match TRBD1. Trimming took 5 bases from V and 1 from J; bases not matched to a gene: 7. This CDR3 is 15 amino acids long. Germline CDR1 SGHVS, CDR2 FQNEAQ. Partial CDR3 DNA: TGTGCCAGCAGCCTCGCCGGGACAGATAACTATGGC. Translating it yields CASSLAGTDNYG. The CDR3 as a whole reads CASSLAGTDNYGYTF.

On this clone itself: The read falls 3 residues short of the CDR3 end, and the missing part is taken from the germline J gene. The chain has TRBV30 and TRBJ1-1; D gene uncertain. CDR3 length: 13 amino acids. The germline gives CDR1 GTSNPN, CDR2 SVGIG (reference sequence). Trimming removed 4 bases from V and 1 base from J, with 10 bases in between. CDR3 residues: CAWNEGTNTEAFF. Incomplete CDR3 DNA: TGTGCCTGGAATGAGGGCACGAACACTGAA. Looking up the rest from reference TRBV30 and TRBJ1-1 gives the full variable domain: SQTIHQWPATLVQPVGSPLSLECTVEGTSNPNLYWYRQAAGRGLQLLFYSVGIGQISSEVPQNLSASRPQDRQFILSSKKLLLSDSGFYLCAWNEGTNTEAFFGQGTRLTVV.

Details on this clone: Read sequence stops 3 residues before the CDR3 end, and the germline J gene provides the missing end. The chain employs TRBV20-1 and TRBJ2-5; TRBD1 might be the D (5 bases). Germline CDR1 DFQATT, CDR2 SNEGSKA (reference sequence). This CDR3 has 14 residues. V lost 2 bases to trimming and J lost 1 base, with 11 bases between them. Partial CDR3 DNA: TGCAGTGCTAGAAGGGGATCGGCCCAAGAGACC. Translation: CSARRGSAQET. The CDR3 in full is CSARRGSAQETQYF.

Regarding this clone: Read data end 3 residues before the CDR3 end; the end is taken from the germline J gene. The chain couples TRBV6-1 to TRBJ1-3, with TRBD1 matching over 9 bases. The CDR3 contains 15 residues. The ends lost 3 bases at V and 4 bases at J; junction bases unmatched: 4. Germline CDR1 is MNHNS and CDR2 is SASEGT. Partial CDR3 DNA: TGTGCCAGCAGTGATTCGACAGGGGGAGGAAACACC. This codes for CASSDSTGGGNT. The full-length CDR3 reads as CASSDSTGGGNTIYF.

Worth noting for this clone: The read ends 3 residues before the CDR3 terminus; that terminus is restored from the germline J gene. The genes are TRBV6-1 and TRBJ1-3; 7 nucleotides align to TRBD1. The CDR3 contains 16 residues. The J segment lost 0 bases and the V segment lost 4 bases, leaving 6 bases of the junction unmatched. The V gene's germline CDR1 is MNHNS and CDR2 SASEGT. The CDR3 is CASSAAGTASGNTIYF. CDR3 DNA (partial): TGTGCCAGCAGTGCTGCCGGGACAGCCTCTGGAAACACC.

Details on this clone: The read ends 3 residues before the CDR3 terminus; that terminus is restored from the germline J gene. This chain links TRBV4-1 with TRBJ1-2; D is perhaps TRBD1 (6 bases). Germline assignment: CDR1 MGHRA and CDR2 YSYEKL. CDR3 length equals 15 residues. V dropped 0 bases and J dropped 4 bases, with 12 bases sitting between them. The sequenced CDR3 bases are TGCGCCAGCAGCCAAGATGATAGGACAGCCTATGGC. Translated: CASSQDDRTAYG. Given in full, the CDR3 is CASSQDDRTAYGYTF.

Here the CDR3 reads CASSSLGGDTGELFF. Incomplete CDR3 DNA: TGCGCCAGCAGCTCCCTAGGCGGGGACACCGGGGAG. The rearrangement links TRBV5-1 to TRBJ2-2; D is perhaps TRBD2 (6 bases). The read comes to an end 3 residues before the CDR3 does, leaving the germline J gene to fill in the end. CDR1 is SGHRS and CDR2 is YFSETQ in the germline V gene. The CDR3 length is 15 residues. The V gene lost 3 bases and the J gene lost 3 bases, with 12 bases spanning the gap.

In regard to this clone: The CDR3 end lies 3 residues beyond the end of the read and is filled in from the germline J gene. The gene calls are TRBV20-1 and TRBJ2-7; TRBD2 matches at 10 bases. Germline CDR1 DFQATT, CDR2 SNEGSKA (reference sequence). V shed 0 bases, J shed 4 bases, and the junction held 15 bases outside the gene matches. CDR3 length equals 18 residues. The CDR3 bases that were read are TGCAGTGCTAGAGATTCCTCACCCCGAGCTAGCGGGGGATACGAG. It yields the protein CSARDSSPRASGGYE. The full-length CDR3 reads as CSARDSSPRASGGYEQYF.

Partial CDR3 DNA: TGTGCCAGCAGCCCTAATGAG. Amino acids: CASSPNE. The full CDR3 is CASSPNEQFF. V gene TRBV7-2 combines with J gene TRBJ2-1; D call uncertain. The read comes to an end 3 residues before the CDR3 does, leaving the germline J gene to fill in the end. CDR1 is SGHTA, CDR2 FQGNSA, per germline. V shed 5 bases and J shed 7 bases, with 3 bases lying between them. This CDR3 has 10 residues. Supplemented by reference TRBV7-2 and TRBJ2-1, the full variable domain reads GAGVSQSPSNKVTEKGKDVELRCDPISGHTALYWYRQSLGQGLEFLIYFQGNSAPDKSGLPSDRFSAERTGGSVSTLTIQRTQQEDSAVYLCASSPNEQFFGPGTRLTVL.